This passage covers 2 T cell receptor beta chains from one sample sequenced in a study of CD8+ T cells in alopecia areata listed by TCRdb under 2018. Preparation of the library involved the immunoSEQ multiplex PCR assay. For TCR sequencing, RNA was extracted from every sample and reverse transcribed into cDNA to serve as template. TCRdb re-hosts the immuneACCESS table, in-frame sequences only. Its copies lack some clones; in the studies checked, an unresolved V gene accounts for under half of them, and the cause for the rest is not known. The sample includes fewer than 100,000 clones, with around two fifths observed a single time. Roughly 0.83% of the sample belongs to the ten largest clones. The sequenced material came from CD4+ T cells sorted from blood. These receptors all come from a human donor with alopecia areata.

The CDR3 protein is CSVGQQGTSGELFF. The CDR3 DNA is TGCAGCGTTGGACAGCAGGGTACCTCCGGGGAGCTGTTTTTT. V and J are TRBV29-1 and TRBJ2-2; weak D call: TRBD1 (5 bases). The CDR3 length is 14 residues. Per the germline V gene, CDR1 is SQVTM and CDR2 is ANQGSEA. V was pared by 4 bases and J by 6 bases, with 15 bases between.

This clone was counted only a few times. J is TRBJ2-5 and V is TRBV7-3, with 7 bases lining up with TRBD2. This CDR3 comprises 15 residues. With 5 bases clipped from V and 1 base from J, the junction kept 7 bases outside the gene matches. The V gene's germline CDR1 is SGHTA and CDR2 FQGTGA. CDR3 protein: CASSPNGGGQETQYF. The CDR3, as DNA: TGTGCCAGCAGCCCCAATGGGGGGGGCCAAGAGACCCAGTACTTC.